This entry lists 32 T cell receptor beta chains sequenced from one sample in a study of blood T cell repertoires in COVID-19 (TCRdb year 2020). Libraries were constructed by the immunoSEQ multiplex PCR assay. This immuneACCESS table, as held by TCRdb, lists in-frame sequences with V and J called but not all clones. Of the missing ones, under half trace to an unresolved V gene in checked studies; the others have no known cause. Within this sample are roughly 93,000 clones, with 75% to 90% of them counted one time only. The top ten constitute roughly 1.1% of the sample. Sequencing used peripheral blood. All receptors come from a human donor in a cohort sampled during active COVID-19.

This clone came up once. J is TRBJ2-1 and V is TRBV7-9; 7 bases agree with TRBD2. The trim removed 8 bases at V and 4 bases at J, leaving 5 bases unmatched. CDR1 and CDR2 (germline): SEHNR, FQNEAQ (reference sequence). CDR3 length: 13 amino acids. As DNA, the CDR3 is TGTGCCAGCTTTCCTAGCGGTTACAATGAGCAGTTCTTC. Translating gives CASFPSGYNEQFF.

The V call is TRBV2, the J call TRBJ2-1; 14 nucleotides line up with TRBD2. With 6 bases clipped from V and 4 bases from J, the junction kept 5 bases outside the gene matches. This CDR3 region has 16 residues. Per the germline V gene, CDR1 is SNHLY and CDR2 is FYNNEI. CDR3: CASRPGTSGGYNEQFF. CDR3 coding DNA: TGTGCCAGCAGACCCGGGACTAGCGGGGGTTACAATGAGCAGTTCTTC.

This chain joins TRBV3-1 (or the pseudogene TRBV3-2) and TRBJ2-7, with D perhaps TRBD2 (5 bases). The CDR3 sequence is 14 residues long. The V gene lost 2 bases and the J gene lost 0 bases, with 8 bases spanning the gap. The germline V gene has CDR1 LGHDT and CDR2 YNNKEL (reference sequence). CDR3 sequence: CASSQLAPSYEQYF. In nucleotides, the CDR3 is TGTGCCAGCAGCCAACTAGCTCCCTCCTACGAGCAGTACTTC.

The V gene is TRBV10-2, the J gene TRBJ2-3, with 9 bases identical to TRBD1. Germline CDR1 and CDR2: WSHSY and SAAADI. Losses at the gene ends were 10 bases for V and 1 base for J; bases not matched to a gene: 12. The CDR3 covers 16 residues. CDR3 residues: CATVWGQGGGTDTQYF. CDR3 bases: TGCGCCACCGTGTGGGGACAGGGCGGGGGCACAGATACGCAGTATTTT.

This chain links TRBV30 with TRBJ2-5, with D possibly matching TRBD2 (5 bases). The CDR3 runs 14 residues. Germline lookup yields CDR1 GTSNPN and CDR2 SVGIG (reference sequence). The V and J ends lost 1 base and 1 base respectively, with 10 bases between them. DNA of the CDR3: TGTGCCTGGAGTGGAGGACTGACCCAAGAGACCCAGTACTTC. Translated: CAWSGGLTQETQYF.

The CDR3 reads CASSQGPGEQYF. Written as DNA, the CDR3 is TGTGCCAGCAGCCAAGGCCCGGGCGAGCAGTACTTC. The chain recombines TRBV14 with TRBJ2-7; D is undetermined. Trimming removed 1 base at V and 6 bases at J, with 7 bases between. The CDR3 runs to 12 residues. Germline lookup yields CDR1 SGHDN and CDR2 FVKESK.

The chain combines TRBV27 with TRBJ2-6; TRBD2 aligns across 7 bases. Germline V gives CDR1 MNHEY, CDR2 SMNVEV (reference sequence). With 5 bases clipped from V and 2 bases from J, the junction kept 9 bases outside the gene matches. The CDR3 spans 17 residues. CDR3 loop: CASSPREGKAGANVLTF. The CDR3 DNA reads TGTGCCAGCAGTCCTAGGGAGGGAAAGGCTGGGGCCAACGTCCTGACTTTC.

CDR3 region: CASSKQGAEDTQYF. CDR3 sequence (DNA): TGCGCCAGCAGCAAACAGGGGGCTGAAGATACGCAGTATTTT. The rearrangement links TRBV5-1 to TRBJ2-3; 9 bases agree with TRBD1. V was pared by 4 bases and J by 5 bases, with 5 bases of the junction left unmatched. Germline loops: CDR1 SGHRS, CDR2 YFSETQ. CDR3 size: 14 residues.

CDR3 region: CSVEDLSLGVYNEQFF. The DNA for the CDR3 is TGCAGCGTTGAAGACCTCAGTTTAGGGGTATACAATGAGCAGTTCTTC. The chain joins TRBV29-1 to TRBJ2-1; perhaps TRBD1 as D (5 bases). The CDR3 totals 16 residues. Trimming shortened V by 0 bases and J by 4 bases, and 16 bases separated the two germline ends. The germline V gene encodes CDR1 SQVTM and CDR2 ANQGSEA.

The CDR3 region has the DNA TGTGCCACCAGCACTGCGCTAGCGGGAGGGTCGTACAATGAGCAGTTCTTC. As protein: CATSTALAGGSYNEQFF. This rearrangement joins TRBV15 to TRBJ2-1, with 12 bases matching TRBD2. Germline CDR1 and CDR2: LNHNV and YYDKDF (reference sequence). The CDR3 length is 17 residues. V gave up 4 bases and J gave up 4 bases; unmatched junction bases: 8. Looking up the rest from reference TRBV15 and TRBJ2-1 gives the full variable domain: DAMVIQNPRYQVTQFGKPVTLSCSQTLNHNVMYWYQQKSSQAPKLLFHYYDKDFNNEADTPDNFQSRRPNTSFCFLDIRSPGLGDTAMYLCATSTALAGGSYNEQFFGPGTRLTVL.

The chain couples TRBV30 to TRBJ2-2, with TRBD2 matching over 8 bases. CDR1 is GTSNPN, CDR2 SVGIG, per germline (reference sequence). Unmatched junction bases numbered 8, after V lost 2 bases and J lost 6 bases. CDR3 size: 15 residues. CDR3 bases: TGTGCCTGGAGTAAAAGCGGGAGATTCCCCGGGGAGCTGTTTTTT. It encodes CAWSKSGRFPGELFF.

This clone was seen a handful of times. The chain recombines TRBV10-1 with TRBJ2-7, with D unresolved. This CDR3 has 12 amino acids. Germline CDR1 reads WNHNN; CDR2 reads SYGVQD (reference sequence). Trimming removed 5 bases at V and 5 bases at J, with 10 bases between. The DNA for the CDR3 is TGCGCCAGCAGTCCGAACATCGACGAGCAGTACTTC. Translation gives CASSPNIDEQYF.

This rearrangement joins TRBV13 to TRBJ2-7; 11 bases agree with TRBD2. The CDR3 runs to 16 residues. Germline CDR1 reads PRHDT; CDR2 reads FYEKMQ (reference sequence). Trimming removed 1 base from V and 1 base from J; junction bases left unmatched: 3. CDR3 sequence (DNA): TGTGCCAGCAGCTTAGAGGGACTAGCGGCATCCTACGAGCAGTACTTC. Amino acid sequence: CASSLEGLAASYEQYF.

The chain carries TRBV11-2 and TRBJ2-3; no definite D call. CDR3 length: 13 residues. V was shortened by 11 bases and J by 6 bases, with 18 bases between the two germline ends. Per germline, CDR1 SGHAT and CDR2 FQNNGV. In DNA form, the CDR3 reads TGTGCCGAGACGGTTGGCGGCCCCGATACGCAGTATTTT. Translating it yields CAETVGGPDTQYF. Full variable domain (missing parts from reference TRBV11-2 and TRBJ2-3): EAGVAQSPRYKIIEKRQSVAFWCNPISGHATLYWYQQILGQGPKLLIQFQNNGVVDDSQLPKDRFSAERLKGVDSTLKIQPAKLEDSAVYLCAETVGGPDTQYFGPGTRLTVL.

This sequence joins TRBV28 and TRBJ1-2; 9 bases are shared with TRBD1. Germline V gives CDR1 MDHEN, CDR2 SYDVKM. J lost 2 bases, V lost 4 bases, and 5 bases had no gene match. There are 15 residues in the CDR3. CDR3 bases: TGTGCCAGCAGTTCCTCGGGACAGGGAAACTATGGCTACACCTTC. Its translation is CASSSSGQGNYGYTF.

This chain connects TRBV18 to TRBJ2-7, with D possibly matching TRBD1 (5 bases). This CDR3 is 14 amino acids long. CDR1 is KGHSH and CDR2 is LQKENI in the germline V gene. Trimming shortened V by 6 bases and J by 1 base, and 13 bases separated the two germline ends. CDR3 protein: CASSLGAQSYEQYF. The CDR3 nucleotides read TGTGCCAGCTCCTTAGGGGCACAATCCTACGAGCAGTACTTC.

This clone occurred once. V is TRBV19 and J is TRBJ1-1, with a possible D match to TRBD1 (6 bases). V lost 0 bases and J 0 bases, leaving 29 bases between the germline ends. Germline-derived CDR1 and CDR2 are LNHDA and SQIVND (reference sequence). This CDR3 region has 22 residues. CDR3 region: CASSIERTGGFMGETMNTEAFF. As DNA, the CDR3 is TGTGCCAGTAGTATAGAAAGAACGGGGGGCTTTATGGGGGAGACCATGAACACTGAAGCTTTCTTT.

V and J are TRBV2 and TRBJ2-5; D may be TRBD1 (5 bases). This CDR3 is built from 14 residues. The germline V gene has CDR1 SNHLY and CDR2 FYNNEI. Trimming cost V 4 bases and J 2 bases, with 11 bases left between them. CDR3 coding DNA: TGTGCCAGCAGTGGCACAGGACCGCAAGAGACCCAGTACTTC. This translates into CASSGTGPQETQYF.

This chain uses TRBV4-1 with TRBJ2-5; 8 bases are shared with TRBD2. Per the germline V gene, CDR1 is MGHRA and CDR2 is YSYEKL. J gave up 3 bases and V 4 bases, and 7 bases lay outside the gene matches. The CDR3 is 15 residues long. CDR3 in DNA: TGCGCCAGCAGCCCTCCGGGAGGGCCGAAAGAGACCCAGTACTTC. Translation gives CASSPPGGPKETQYF.

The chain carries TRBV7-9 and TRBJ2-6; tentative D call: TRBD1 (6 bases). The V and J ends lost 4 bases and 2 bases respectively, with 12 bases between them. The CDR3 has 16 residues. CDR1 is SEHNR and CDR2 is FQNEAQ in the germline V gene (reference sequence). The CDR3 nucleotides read TGTGCCAGCAGCTCTCAGGGGTTGGCTGGGGCCAACGTCCTGACTTTC. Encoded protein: CASSSQGLAGANVLTF.

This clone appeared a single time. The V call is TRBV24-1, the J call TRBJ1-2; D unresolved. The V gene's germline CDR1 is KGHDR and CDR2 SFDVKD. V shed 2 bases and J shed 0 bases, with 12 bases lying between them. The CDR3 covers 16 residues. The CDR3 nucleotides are TGTGCCACCAGTGATTCCGCGGCATCTACTAACTATGGCTACACCTTC. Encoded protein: CATSDSAASTNYGYTF.

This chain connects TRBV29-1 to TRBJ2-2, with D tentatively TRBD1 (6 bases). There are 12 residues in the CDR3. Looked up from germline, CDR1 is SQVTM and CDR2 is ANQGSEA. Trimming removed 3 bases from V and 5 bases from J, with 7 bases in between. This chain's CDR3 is CSVDTGTGELFF. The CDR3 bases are TGCAGCGTTGACACAGGGACCGGGGAGCTGTTTTTT.

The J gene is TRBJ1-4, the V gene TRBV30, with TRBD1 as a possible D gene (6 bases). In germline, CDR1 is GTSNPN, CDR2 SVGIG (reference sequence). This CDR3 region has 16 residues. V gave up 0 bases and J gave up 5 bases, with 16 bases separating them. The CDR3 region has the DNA TGTGCCTGGAGTGTCCCTACGGGAGGGGGGAATGAAAAACTGTTTTTT. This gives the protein CAWSVPTGGGNEKLFF.

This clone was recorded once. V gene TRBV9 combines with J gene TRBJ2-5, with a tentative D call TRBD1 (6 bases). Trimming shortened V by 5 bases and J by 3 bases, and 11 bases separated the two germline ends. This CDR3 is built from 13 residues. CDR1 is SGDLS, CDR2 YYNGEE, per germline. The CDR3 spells CASRATGKETQYF. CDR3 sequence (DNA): TGTGCCAGCAGGGCCACAGGGAAAGAGACCCAGTACTTC.

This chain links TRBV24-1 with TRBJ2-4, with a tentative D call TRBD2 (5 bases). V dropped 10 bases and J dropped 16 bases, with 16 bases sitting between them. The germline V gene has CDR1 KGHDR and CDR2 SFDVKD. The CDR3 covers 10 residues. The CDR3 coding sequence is TGTGCCACGTCGGGGTGCCCCCCATACTTC. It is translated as CATSGCPPYF.

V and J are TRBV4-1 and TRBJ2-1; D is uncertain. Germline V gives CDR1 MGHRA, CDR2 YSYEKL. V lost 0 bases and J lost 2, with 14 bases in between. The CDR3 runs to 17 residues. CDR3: CASSQEWATSPYNEQFF. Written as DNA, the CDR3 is TGCGCCAGCAGCCAAGAGTGGGCGACATCTCCCTACAATGAGCAGTTCTTC.

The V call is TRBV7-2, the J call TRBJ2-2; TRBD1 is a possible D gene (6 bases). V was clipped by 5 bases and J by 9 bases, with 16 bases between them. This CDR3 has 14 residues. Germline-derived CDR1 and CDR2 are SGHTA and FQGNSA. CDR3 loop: CASSPPTGYRELFF. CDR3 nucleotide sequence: TGTGCCAGCAGCCCCCCGACAGGTTACAGGGAGCTGTTTTTT.

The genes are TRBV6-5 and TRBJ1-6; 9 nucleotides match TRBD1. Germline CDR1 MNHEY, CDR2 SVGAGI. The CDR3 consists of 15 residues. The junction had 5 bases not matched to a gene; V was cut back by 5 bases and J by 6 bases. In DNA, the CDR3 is TGTGCCAGCAGTCGGGACAGGGCGAGTAATTCACCCCTCCACTTT. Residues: CASSRDRASNSPLHF.

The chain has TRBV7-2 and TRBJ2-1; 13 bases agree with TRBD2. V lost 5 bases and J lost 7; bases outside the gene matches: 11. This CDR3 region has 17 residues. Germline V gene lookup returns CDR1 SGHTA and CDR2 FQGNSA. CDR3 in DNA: TGTGCCAGCAGCCCTCAAAGGTGGACTAGCGGGAGAAATGAGCAGTTCTTC. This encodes CASSPQRWTSGRNEQFF.

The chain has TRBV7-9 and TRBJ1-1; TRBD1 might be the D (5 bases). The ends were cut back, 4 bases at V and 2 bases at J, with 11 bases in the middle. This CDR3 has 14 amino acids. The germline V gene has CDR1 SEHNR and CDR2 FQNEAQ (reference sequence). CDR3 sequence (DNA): TGTGCCAGCAGCTCAGACAGTCCAAACACTGAAGCTTTCTTT. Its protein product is CASSSDSPNTEAFF.

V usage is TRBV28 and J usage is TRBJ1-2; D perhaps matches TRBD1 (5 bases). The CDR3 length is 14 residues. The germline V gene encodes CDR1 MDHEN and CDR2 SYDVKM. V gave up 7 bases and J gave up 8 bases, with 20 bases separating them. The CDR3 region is CASTSNRPLKGYTF. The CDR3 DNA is TGTGCCAGCACCTCAAACAGGCCCCTGAAAGGCTACACCTTC.

The CDR3: CASSQDRGGNEKLFF. CDR3 nucleotides: TGTGCCAGCAGCCAAGATCGGGGGGGGAATGAAAAACTGTTTTTT. V and J are TRBV3-1 (or the pseudogene TRBV3-2) and TRBJ1-4; D may be TRBD1 (5 bases). The CDR3 covers 15 residues. Germline V CDR1 and CDR2: LGHDT, YNNKEL (reference sequence). V lost 0 bases and J 5 bases, leaving 10 bases between the germline ends.